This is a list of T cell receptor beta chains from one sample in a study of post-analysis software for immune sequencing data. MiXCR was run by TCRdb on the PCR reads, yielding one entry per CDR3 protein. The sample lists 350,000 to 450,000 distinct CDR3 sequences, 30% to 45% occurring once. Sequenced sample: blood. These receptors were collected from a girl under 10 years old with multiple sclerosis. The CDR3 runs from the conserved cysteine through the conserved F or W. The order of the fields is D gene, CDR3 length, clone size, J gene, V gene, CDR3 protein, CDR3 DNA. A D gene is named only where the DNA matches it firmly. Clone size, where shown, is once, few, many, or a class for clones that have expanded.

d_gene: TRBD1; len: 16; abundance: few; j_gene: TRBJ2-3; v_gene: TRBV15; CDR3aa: CATSRFLQGSADTQYF; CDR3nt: TGTGCCACCAGCCGGTTCTTACAGGGGAGCGCAGATACGCAGTATTTT
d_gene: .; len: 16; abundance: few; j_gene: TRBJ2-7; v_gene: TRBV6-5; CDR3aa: CASSYDRSPMLDEQYF; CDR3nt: TGTGCCAGCAGTTACGACAGGTCGCCCATGCTCGACGAGCAGTACTTC
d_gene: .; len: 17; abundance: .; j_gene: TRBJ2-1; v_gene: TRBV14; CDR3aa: CASSQDAGLANYNEQFF; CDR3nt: TGTGCCAGCAGCCAAGATGCCGGCCTAGCAAATTACAATGAGCAGTTCTTC
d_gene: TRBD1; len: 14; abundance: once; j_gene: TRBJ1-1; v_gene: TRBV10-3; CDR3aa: CAISPGGADAEAFF; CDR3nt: TGTGCCATCAGTCCAGGGGGGGCTGATGCTGAAGCTTTCTTT
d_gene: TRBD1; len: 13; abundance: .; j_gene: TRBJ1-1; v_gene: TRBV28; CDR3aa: CASDRTGLPEAFF; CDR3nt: TGTGCCAGCGATCGGACAGGCCTCCCTGAAGCTTTCTTT
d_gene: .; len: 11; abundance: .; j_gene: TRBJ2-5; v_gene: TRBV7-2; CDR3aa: CASSRAETQYF; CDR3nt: TGTGCCAGCAGCCGGGCGGAGACCCAGTACTTC
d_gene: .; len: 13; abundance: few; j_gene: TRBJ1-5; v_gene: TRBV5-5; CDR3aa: CASSLVGFQPQHF; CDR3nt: TGTGCCAGCAGCTTGGTAGGGTTTCAGCCCCAGCATTTT
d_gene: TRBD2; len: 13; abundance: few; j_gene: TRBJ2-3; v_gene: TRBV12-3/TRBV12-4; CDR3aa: CASSSTSGDTQYF; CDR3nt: TGTGCCAGCAGCTCCACTAGCGGAGATACGCAGTATTTT
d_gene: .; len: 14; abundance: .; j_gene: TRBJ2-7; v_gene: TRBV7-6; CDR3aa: CASSLIEGRHEQYF; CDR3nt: TGTGCCAGCAGCTTAATAGAGGGACGACACGAGCAGTACTTC
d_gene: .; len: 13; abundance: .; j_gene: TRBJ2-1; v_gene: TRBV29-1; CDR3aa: CSVSRGNYNEQFF; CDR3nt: TGCAGCGTAAGTCGGGGGAACTACAATGAGCAGTTCTTC
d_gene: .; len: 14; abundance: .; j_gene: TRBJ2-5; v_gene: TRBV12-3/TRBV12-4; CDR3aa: CASSPTGVGETQYF; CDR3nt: TGTGCCAGCAGTCCCACGGGGGTAGGAGAGACCCAGTACTTC
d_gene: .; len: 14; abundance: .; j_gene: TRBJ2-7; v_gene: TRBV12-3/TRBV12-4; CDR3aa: CASSFPGDSREQYF; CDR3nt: TGTGCCAGCAGTTTCCCGGGGGACTCGCGCGAGCAGTACTTC
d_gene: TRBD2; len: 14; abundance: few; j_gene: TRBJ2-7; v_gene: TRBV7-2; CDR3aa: CASRYSGGPYEQYF; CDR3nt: TGTGCCAGCAGATATAGCGGGGGGCCCTACGAGCAGTACTTC
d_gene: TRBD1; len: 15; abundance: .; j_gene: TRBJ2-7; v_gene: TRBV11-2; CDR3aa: CASSQMDRGSYEQYF; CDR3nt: TGTGCCAGCAGCCAGATGGACAGGGGGTCCTACGAGCAGTACTTC
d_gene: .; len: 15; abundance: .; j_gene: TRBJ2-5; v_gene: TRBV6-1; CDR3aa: CASSEAIGRYNEQYF; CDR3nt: TGTGCCAGCAGTGAAGCAATAGGACGGTACAATGAGCAGTACTTC
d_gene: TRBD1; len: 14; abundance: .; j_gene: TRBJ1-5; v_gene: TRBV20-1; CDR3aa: CSANSGTVDQPQHF; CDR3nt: TGCAGTGCTAACTCCGGGACAGTAGATCAGCCCCAGCATTTT
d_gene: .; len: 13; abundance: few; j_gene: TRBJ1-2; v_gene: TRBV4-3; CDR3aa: CASSQVAWYGYTF; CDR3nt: TGCGCCAGCAGCCAGGTTGCCTGGTACGGCTACACCTTC
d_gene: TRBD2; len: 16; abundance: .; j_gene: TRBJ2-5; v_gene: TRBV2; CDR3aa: CASSSLSGLGGTEQYF; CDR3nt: TGTGCCAGCAGTTCCCTTTCGGGTCTGGGGGGGACTGAGCAGTACTTC
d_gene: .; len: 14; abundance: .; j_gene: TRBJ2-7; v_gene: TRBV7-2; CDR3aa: CASSLGRGTYEQYF; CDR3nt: TGTGCCAGCAGCTTAGGACGGGGGACCTACGAGCAGTACTTC
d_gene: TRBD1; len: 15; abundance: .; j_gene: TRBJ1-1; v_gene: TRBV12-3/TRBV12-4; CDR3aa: CASTLTQGAGTEAFF; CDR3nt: TGTGCCAGCACCCTAACACAGGGGGCGGGGACTGAAGCTTTCTTT
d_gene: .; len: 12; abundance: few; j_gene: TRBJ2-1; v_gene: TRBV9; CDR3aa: CANTSPYNEQFF; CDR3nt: TGTGCCAACACGAGCCCCTACAATGAGCAGTTCTTC
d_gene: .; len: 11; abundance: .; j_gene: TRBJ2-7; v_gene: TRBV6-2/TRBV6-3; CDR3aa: CASTHSSEQYF; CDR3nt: TGTGCCAGCACTCACAGCTCCGAGCAGTACTTC
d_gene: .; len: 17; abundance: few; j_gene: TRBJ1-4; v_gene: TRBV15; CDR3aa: CATSRAGTPTTNEKLFF; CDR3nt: TGTGCCACCAGCAGGGCCGGGACACCCACAACTAATGAAAAACTGTTTTTT
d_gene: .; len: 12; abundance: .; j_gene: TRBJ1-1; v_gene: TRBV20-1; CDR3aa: CSARLGGTEAFF; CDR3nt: TGCAGTGCTAGACTGGGGGGGACTGAAGCTTTCTTT
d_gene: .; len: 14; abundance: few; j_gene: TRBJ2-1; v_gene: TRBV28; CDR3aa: CASSPGFFLDEQFF; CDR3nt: TGTGCCAGCAGTCCAGGGTTCTTCCTCGATGAGCAGTTCTTC
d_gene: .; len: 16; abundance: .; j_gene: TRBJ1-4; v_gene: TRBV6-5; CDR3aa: CASSYSPGGSNEKLFF; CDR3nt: TGTGCCAGCAGTTACTCCCCGGGCGGGTCGAATGAAAAACTGTTTTTT
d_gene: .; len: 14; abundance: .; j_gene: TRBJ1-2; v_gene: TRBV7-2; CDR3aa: CASSPGGGLYGYTF; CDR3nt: TGTGCCAGCAGCCCTGGCGGGGGCCTCTATGGCTACACCTTC
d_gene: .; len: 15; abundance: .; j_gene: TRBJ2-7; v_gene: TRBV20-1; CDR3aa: CSASPDGSPRYEQYF; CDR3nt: TGCAGTGCTAGCCCCGACGGGTCTCCTAGGTACGAGCAGTACTTC
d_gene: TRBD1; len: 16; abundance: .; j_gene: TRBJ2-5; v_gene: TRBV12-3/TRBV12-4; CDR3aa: CASSRFRDRDGETQYF; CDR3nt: TGTGCCAGCAGTAGATTCCGGGACAGGGATGGAGAGACCCAGTACTTC
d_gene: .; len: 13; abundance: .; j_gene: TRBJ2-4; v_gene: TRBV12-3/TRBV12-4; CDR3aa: CASSQEAKNIQYF; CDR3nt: TGTGCCAGCAGTCAAGAGGCCAAAAACATTCAGTACTTC
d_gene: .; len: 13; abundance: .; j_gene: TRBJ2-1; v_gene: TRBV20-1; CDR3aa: CSARERLSDEQFF; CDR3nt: TGCAGTGCTAGAGAGAGACTTTCGGATGAGCAGTTCTTC
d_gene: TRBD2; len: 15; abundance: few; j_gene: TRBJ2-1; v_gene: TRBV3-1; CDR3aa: CASSQEGGRLSGQFF; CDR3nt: TGTGCCAGCAGCCAAGAGGGGGGGAGGCTTTCGGGGCAGTTCTTC
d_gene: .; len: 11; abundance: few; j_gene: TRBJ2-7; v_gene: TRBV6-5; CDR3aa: CASRLGYEQYF; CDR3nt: TGTGCCAGCAGATTGGGGTACGAGCAGTACTTC
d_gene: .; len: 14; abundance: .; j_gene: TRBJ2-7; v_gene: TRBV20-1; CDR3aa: CSARDSQRGGEQYF; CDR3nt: TGCAGTGCTAGAGATTCCCAGCGCGGAGGCGAGCAGTACTTC
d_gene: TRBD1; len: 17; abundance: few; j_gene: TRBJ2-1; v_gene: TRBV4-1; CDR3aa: CASRRHSGTGGFGEQFF; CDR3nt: TGCGCCAGCAGACGTCATTCAGGGACAGGGGGTTTCGGTGAGCAGTTCTTC
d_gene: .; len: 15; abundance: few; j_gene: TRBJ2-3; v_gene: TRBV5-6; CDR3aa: CASSLTTGTQDTQYF; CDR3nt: TGTGCCAGCAGCTTAACGACCGGGACGCAAGATACGCAGTATTTT
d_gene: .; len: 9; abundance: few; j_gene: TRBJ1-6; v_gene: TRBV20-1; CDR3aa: CSARGSLHF; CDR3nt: TGCAGTGCTAGAGGGTCACTCCACTTT
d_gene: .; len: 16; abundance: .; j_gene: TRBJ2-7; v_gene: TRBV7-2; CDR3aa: CASSPRGSVKSYEQYF; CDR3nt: TGTGCCAGCAGCCCGCGGGGTAGCGTAAAATCCTACGAGCAGTACTTC
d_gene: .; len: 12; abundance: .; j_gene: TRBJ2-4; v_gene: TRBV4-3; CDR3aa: CASSQEKSTGYF; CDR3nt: TGCGCCAGCAGCCAAGAAAAATCGACAGGGTACTTC
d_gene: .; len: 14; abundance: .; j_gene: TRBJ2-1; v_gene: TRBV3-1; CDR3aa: CASSHAVIDNEQFF; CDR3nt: TGTGCCAGCAGCCATGCGGTAATCGACAATGAGCAGTTCTTC
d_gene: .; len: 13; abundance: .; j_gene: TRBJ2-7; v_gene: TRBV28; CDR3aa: CASRKTTVYEQYF; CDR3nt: TGTGCCAGCAGGAAGACTACCGTCTACGAGCAGTACTTC
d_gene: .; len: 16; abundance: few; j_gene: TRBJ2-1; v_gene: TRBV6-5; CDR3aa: CASSYSIGDLGDEQFF; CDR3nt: TGTGCCAGCAGTTACTCGATAGGGGACCTTGGGGATGAGCAGTTCTTC
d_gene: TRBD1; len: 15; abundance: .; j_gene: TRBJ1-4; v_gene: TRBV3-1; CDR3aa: CASSSFGTGYEKLFF; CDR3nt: TGTGCCAGCAGTTCCTTCGGGACAGGGTATGAAAAACTGTTTTTT
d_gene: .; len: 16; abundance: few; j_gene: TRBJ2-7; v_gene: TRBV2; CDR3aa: CASTNPDRLLPRIQYF; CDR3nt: TGTGCCAGCACCAACCCTGACAGGTTACTGCCTCGAATTCAGTACTTC
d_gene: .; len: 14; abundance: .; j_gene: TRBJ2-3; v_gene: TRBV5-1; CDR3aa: CASSAGTSSDTQYF; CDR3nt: TGCGCCAGCAGCGCCGGGACATCCTCCGATACGCAGTATTTT
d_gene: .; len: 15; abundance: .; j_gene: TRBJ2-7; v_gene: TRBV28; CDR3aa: CASSLLGGFRYEQYF; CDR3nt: TGTGCCAGCAGTTTATTAGGAGGATTCCGCTACGAGCAGTACTTC
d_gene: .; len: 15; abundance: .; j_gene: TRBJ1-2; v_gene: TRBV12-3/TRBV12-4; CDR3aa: CASSLMAELNYGYTF; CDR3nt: TGTGCCAGCAGTTTAATGGCAGAACTAAACTATGGCTACACCTTC
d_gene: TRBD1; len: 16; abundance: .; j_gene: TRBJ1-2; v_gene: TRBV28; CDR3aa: CASSPAHKTGNYGYTF; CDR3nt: TGTGCCAGCAGTCCCGCTCATAAGACAGGGAACTATGGCTACACCTTC
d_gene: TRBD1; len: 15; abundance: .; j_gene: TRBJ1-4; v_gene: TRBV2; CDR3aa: CASIPARGLNEKLFF; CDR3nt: TGTGCCAGCATTCCTGCCAGGGGGCTTAATGAAAAACTGTTTTTT
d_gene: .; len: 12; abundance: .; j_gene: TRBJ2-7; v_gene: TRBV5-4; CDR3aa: CASRLQGGEQYF; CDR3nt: TGTGCCAGCAGATTACAGGGGGGGGAGCAGTACTTC
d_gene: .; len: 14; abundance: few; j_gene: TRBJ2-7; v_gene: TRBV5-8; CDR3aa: CASSHWTYLYEQYF; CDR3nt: TGTGCCAGCAGCCATTGGACTTACCTCTACGAGCAGTACTTC
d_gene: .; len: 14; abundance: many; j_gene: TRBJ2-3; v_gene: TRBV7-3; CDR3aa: CASSLNQGTDTQYF; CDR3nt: TGTGCCAGCAGCTTAAATCAGGGCACAGATACGCAGTATTTT
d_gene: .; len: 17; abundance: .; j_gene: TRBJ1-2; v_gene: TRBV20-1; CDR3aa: CSASSGTEVFANYGYTF; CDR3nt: TGCAGTGCTAGCTCGGGGACGGAGGTGTTCGCTAACTATGGCTACACCTTC
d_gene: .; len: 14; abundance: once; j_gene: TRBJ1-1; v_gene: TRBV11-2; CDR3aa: CASSLDAGVGGAFF; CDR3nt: TGTGCCAGCAGCTTAGATGCAGGGGTCGGGGGAGCTTTCTTT